Listed here is a single T cell receptor (beta chain). Its antigen is still unknown. Per-nucleotide qualities are absent, and no much larger clonotype sits a single base away. At the DNA level, this CDR3 is encoded by other sequences in the same sample as well. The record originates from a study of shared clonotypes between healthy human individuals (dated by TCRdb to the early 2020s). Study-wide context: The cohort included three men and a couple of women between 18 and 49 years of age. Per donor, three plates each were used for CD4 naive and CD4 memory, two for CD8 naive, and one for CD8 memory. To estimate repertoire size and how much clonotype sharing occurs between individuals, the study deeply sequenced the blood TCR repertoires of 5 or 6 healthy adults. Different laboratories and diverse techniques were used to prepare libraries and sequence TCR repertoires, to increase sequencing depth and limit assay-specific biases. Leukapheresis yielded between about 0.9 and 8.9 billion PBMCs per donor. The full study reports these points: Because the study included a small number of donors, the genetic and exposure-history diversity represented was limited. Sampling was limited to blood, and TCR repertoires in tissue likely differ from TCR repertoires in blood. Based on pairwise subsampling, the degree of clonotype sharing among donors was expected to be affected by sequencing depth. Roughly 5.2% of naive CD4, roughly 3.6% of naive CD8, approximately 2% of memory CD4, and less than 0.45% of memory CD8 clonotypes were shared across a few donors. Higher generation probabilities were observed for clonotypes shared by all four sorted-subset donors than for non-shared clonotypes. Estimated clonotype richness was generally larger for naive than for memory subsets. Incomplete sequencing was indicated by rarefaction of sorted-subset datasets, despite the large sequencing depth.

Looking up the germline V gene yields CDR1 SQVTM and CDR2 ANQGSEA. From its cysteine to its phenylalanine, the CDR3 spans 13 amino acids. The read is trimmed to its CDR3 DNA, 39 bases read in frame from base 1. From V the trimming removes 4 bases and from J it removes 2 bases, while the gene matches leave 2 bases of the junction unaccounted for. The donors were healthy, HIV-negative adults with no recently reported acute infections or vaccinations. Only Caucasian adults living in Nashville, Tennessee, USA were represented among the donors. CD8 memory samples consisted of magnetically selected CD45RO+ cells combined with CCR7-negative CD45RA+ effector memory (TemRA) cells. Blood was obtained by leukapheresis, after which PBMCs were separated by Ficoll-Histopaque density gradient centrifugation and cryopreserved in liquid nitrogen vapor phase. Purity and quantity of every magnetically sorted T cell population were checked by analytical flow cytometry. Genomic DNA was isolated from every sorted fraction and measured by UV absorbance on a Nanodrop 2000c.

Using the deep immunoSEQ assay, multiplex PCR amplified TCR CDR3 regions from genomic DNA. Genomic DNA extracted from each cell subset was distributed evenly over all wells of several immunoSEQ 96-well plates, and each plate served as one replicate. Each replicate PCR for sorted subsets received 200 ng genomic DNA, equal to roughly 33,000 T cell genomes. Purified libraries were measured with a Qubit 3.0 fluorometer, size-checked on a Bioanalyzer 2100, and measured again with the KAPA Library Quantification kit. Each immunoSEQ 96-well plate was sequenced on its own single-read 150-cycle Illumina NextSeq 550 flow cell. On the authors' methods: Because the immunoSEQ output held only junctional sequences and lacked quality scores, the filtering could not match the filtering applied to full-length reads. To assign V/J genes and CDR3, sequences were annotated against IMGT germline references using PyIR, a Python wrapper for IgBLAST v1.9. Reads with weak V/J assignments (E-value above 1e-6), missing CDR3, stop codons, out-of-frame junctions, or ambiguous translated residues were removed. V3J clonotypes were defined by identical inferred V gene, J gene, and CDR3 amino acid sequence. The percentage overlap between two repertoires was calculated by dividing the number of shared unique clonotypes by the size of the smaller repertoire. Three approaches were used to assess repertoire richness: RTK rarefaction, the Chao1 estimator, and Recon v2.1 estimates of unobserved clonotypes. Generation probabilities for all TCRbeta clonotypes obtained by the gDNA method from several donors were computed using OLGA. The immuneACCESS repertoire file appears here via TCRdb, limited to in-frame rearrangements. These files lack a portion of the clones; in checked studies, under half of the deficit traces to unresolved V genes, and the cause of the others is not known. The DNA gave D and trimming, while V, J and clone size come from that table. The sample contains approximately 400,000 clones, 90% to 97% of them found a single time. 0.25% to 0.35% of the sample is taken by the ten largest.

The clonotype comes from a young man in good health. The sample was memory CD8+ T cells sorted from blood. The cell subset or site label, read with the paper, signifies: CD45RO+ cells pooled with CCR7-negative TemRA cells. The chain joins TRBV29-1 to TRBJ2-1; the central 7 bases match TRBD2. In nucleotides, the sequence is TGCAGCGTTGCGGGGAGGGCCTACAATGAGCAGTTCTTC. Its product reads: CSVAGRAYNEQFF.